The 8 T cell receptor beta chains in this list originate from one sample, sequenced in a study of shared clonotypes between healthy human individuals. TCRdb keeps only in-frame clones here, not all; method: immunoSEQ multiplex PCR. The sample carries nearly 600,000 clones, roughly 95% recorded once. Cells designated naive CD8 were CD45RO-negative and were positively selected for CCR7, with terminally differentiated effector memory CD45RA+ cells excluded. Sequencing used naive CD8+ T cells sorted from blood. The receptor source for this set is a woman in her twenties or thirties in good health.

V is TRBV5-8 and J is TRBJ2-1; 13 nucleotides align to TRBD2. Germline V gene data show CDR1 as SGHTS and CDR2 as YDEGEE. V shed 0 bases and J 9 bases; nucleotides not matched to a gene: 6. The CDR3 covers 16 residues. The DNA for the CDR3 is TGTGCCAGCAGCTTGGTACTAGCGGGAGGGCCTAGTGAGCAGTTCTTC. Its translation: CASSLVLAGGPSEQFF.

Details on this clone: The same CDR3 can be traced to other DNA sequences in this sample. This chain links TRBV28 with TRBJ2-7; TRBD2 matches 10 bases. The germline V gene has CDR1 MDHEN and CDR2 SYDVKM. The CDR3 has 14 amino acids. Losses at the gene ends were 2 bases for V and 3 bases for J; bases not matched to a gene: 1. The CDR3 loop is CASSLLAGVYEQYF. Written as DNA, the CDR3 is TGTGCCAGCAGTTTACTAGCGGGAGTCTACGAGCAGTACTTC.

The rearrangement joins TRBV29-1 to TRBJ1-1; TRBD1 is a possible D gene (6 bases). Germline V lookup: CDR1 SQVTM, CDR2 ANQGSEA. The V end lost 4 bases, the J end lost 11 bases, and 14 bases lay between the germline ends. The CDR3 contains 11 residues. CDR3 loop: CSVVLQGWAFF. CDR3 nucleotides: TGCAGCGTTGTGTTGCAGGGGTGGGCTTTCTTT.

The chain has TRBV7-9 and TRBJ2-1; D is unresolved. Deletions cut 6 bases from V and 1 base from J, with 10 bases between. CDR3 size: 14 residues. Germline CDR1 SEHNR, CDR2 FQNEAQ (reference sequence). The CDR3, as DNA: TGTGCCAGCAGGAACTCACTATCCTACAATGAGCAGTTCTTC. Amino acids: CASRNSLSYNEQFF.

The chain carries TRBV5-6 and TRBJ2-7, with D unresolved. The germline CDR1 and CDR2 sequences are SGHDT and YYEEEE. The CDR3 is 13 residues long. The V gene lost 3 bases and the J gene lost 5 bases, with 12 bases spanning the gap. Here the CDR3 reads CASSWSYRHEQYF. CDR3 in DNA: TGTGCCAGCAGCTGGAGTTACCGGCACGAGCAGTACTTC.

As concerns this clone: This could be a read error, since a much larger clone is one nucleotide away. In DNA form, the CDR3 reads TGTGCCAGCAGCGCAGGGACAGGGGGCTACGAGCAGTACTTC. It yields the protein CASSAGTGGYEQYF. The V and J genes are TRBV13 and TRBJ2-7; TRBD1 agrees at 11 bases. Trimming cost V 5 bases and J 3 bases; bases outside gene matches: 3. Germline values: CDR1 PRHDT, CDR2 FYEKMQ (reference sequence). This CDR3 contains 14 residues.

V and J are TRBV7-9 and TRBJ2-7, with TRBD1 as a possible D gene (5 bases). Germline loops: CDR1 SEHNR, CDR2 FQNEAQ (reference sequence). The CDR3 contains 14 residues. With 0 bases removed from V and 2 bases from J, the gap between germline ends came to 8 bases. CDR3 nucleotides: TGTGCCAGCAGCTTAGCAGGGGTGACCTACGAGCAGTACTTC. Translating it yields CASSLAGVTYEQYF.

CDR3 DNA: TGTGCCAGTAGTATCATGGCACAGGGTCATCAGCCCCAGCATTTT. Its protein product is CASSIMAQGHQPQHF. The gene calls are TRBV19 and TRBJ1-5; maybe TRBD1 (6 bases). This CDR3 contains 15 residues. The germline V gene has CDR1 LNHDA and CDR2 SQIVND (reference sequence). Trimming removed 3 bases at V and 5 bases at J, with 14 bases between.